This TCR beta chain was profiled in a study of T cells after yellow fever vaccination. Study background: Each of the EM, EMRA, CM and Tscm memory subsets was sorted based on CD3, CD45RA, CCR7 and CD95. Those fractions that held only low numbers of cells were prepared using the SMART-Seq v4 Ultra Low Input RNA kit. Study-wide results and caveats: Among primary-vaccination clones, most reappeared after the booster, at about 95% for CD4 and roughly 90% for CD8.

By 5'RACE template switching, TCR cDNA was produced, with a universal primer site and UMIs added in the process. Via MiXCR, TCRdb re-called the 5' RACE reads, giving one row per CDR3 protein. The sample includes over 45,000 distinct CDR3 sequences, about 5.2% of them seen just once. This clonotype was detected ten times or more. The germline V gene encodes CDR1 MDHEN and CDR2 SYDVKM. The CDR3 length is 12 residues. V lost 5 bases to trimming and J lost 8 bases, with 10 bases between them. This chain uses TRBV28 with TRBJ2-1; a possible D gene is TRBD1 (5 bases). The specimen was PBMCs, either bulk or a sorted T-cell subset (CD4+, CD8+, memory, or dextramer-sorted; not recorded which), collected on the day of the yellow fever booster vaccination. The clonotype was recovered from a young man who received the YFV17D yellow fever vaccine. CDR3 protein: CASSAGSDEQFF. The CDR3 DNA reads as TGTGCCAGCAGTGCAGGGTCCGATGAGCAGTTCTTC.